This T cell receptor (beta chain) was retrieved from a study of CD8 T cells in Susac syndrome. A quantity of about 0.5 to 1 ug RNA underwent reverse transcription using random hexamers. The amplification used immunoSEQ multiplex PCR on TCR beta CDR3; it spanned 54 Vbeta and 13 Jbeta. TCRdb called the immunoSEQ multiplex PCR reads again in MiXCR, with one record for every CDR3 protein. In the table there are about 180,000 distinct CDR3 sequences, around 95% of which are singletons. Control patients had untreated stable or active relapsing-remitting multiple sclerosis by revised McDonald criteria. TEMRA cells were FACS-enriched, while CD8+ and CD4+ T cells were negatively isolated. CDR1 is DFQATT and CDR2 is SNEGSKA in the germline V gene (reference sequence). The CDR3 is 13 residues long. After removal of 6 bases from V and 5 bases from J, the junction contained 7 bases not matched to a gene.

The chain employs TRBV20-1 and TRBJ2-7, with 10 positions matching TRBD1. The sequenced sample was CD4+ T cells from PBMCs. The receptor was derived from a human donor with multiple sclerosis. The CDR3 nucleotides read TGCAGTGCAGTGGACAGGGGGACTAACGAGCAGTACTTC. It yields the protein CSAVDRGTNEQYF.